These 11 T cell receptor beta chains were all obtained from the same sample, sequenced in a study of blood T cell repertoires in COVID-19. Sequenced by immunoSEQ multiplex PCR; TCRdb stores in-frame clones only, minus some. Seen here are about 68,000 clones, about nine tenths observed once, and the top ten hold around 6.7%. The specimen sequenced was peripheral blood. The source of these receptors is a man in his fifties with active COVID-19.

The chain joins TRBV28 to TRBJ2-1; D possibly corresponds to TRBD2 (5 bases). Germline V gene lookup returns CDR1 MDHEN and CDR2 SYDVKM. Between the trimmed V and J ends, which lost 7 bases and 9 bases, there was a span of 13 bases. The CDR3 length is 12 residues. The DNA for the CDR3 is TGTGCCAGCAAGCCCATAGCGCGTGAGCAGTTCTTC. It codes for CASKPIAREQFF.

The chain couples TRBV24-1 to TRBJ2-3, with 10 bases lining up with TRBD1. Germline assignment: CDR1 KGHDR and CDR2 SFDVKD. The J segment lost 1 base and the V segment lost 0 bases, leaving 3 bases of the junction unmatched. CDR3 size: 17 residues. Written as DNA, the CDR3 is TGTGCCACCAGTGATTTGTCGGGGACAGGGGGCACAGATACGCAGTATTTT. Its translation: CATSDLSGTGGTDTQYF.

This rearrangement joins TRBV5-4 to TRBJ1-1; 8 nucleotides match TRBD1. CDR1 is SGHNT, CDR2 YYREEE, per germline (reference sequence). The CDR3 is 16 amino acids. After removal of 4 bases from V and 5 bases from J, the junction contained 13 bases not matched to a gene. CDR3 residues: CASSPKPDRGGTEAFF. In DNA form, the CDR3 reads TGTGCCAGCAGCCCTAAACCAGACAGGGGAGGGACTGAAGCTTTCTTT.

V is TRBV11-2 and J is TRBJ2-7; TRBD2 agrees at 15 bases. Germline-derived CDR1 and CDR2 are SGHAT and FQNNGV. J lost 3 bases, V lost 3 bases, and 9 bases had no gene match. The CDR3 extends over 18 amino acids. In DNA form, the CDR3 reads TGTGCCAGCAGCTTCCGGACTAGCGGGGGGGAAAATTACTACGAGCAGTACTTC. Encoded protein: CASSFRTSGGENYYEQYF.

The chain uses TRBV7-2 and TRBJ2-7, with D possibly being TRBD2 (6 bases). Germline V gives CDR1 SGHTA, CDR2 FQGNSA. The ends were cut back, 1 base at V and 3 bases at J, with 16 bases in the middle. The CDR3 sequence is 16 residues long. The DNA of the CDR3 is TGTGCCAGCAGCTTAGGCTTTTCGGGGGTAGGCTACGAGCAGTACTTC. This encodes CASSLGFSGVGYEQYF.

In DNA form, the CDR3 reads TGTGCCAGGCTAACCGAACAGATTAATTCACCCCTCCACTTT. Encoded protein: CARLTEQINSPLHF. The rearrangement uses TRBV3-1 (or the pseudogene TRBV3-2) and TRBJ1-6; D ambiguous. The V gene's germline CDR1 is LGHDT and CDR2 YNNKEL (reference sequence). This CDR3 has 14 amino acids. The V end lost 9 bases, the J end lost 6 bases, and 15 bases lay between the germline ends.

CDR3 sequence (DNA): TGTGCCAGCAGCCCTGCAGGGGGCGCGGGTGAAAAACTGTTTTTT. It is translated as CASSPAGGAGEKLFF. This sequence joins TRBV4-2 and TRBJ1-4, with TRBD1 matching 8 bases. From germline, CDR1 is LGHNA and CDR2 YNFKEQ. This CDR3 is 15 amino acids long. With 4 bases clipped from V and 7 bases from J, the junction kept 8 bases outside the gene matches.

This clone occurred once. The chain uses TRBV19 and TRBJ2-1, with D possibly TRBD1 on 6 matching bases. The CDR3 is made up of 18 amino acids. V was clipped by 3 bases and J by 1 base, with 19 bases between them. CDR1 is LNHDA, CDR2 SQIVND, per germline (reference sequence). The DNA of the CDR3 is TGTGCCAGTAGTATGGCAAGAGGGGGACGGGGTTCCTACAATGAGCAGTTCTTC. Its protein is CASSMARGGRGSYNEQFF.

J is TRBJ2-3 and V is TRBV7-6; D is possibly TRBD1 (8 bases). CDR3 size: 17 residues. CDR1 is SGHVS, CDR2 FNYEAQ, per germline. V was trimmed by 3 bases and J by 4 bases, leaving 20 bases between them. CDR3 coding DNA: TGTGCCAGCAGCTTCTCCTACACAGGGGGAGGGGCAGATACGCAGTATTTT. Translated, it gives CASSFSYTGGGADTQYF.

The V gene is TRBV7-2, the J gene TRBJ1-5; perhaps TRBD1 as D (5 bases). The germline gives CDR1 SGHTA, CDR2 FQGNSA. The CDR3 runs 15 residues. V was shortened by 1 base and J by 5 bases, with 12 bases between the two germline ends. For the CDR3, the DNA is TGTGCCAGCAGCTTAGGGTGGGGGGTGGATCAGCCCCAGCATTTT. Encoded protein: CASSLGWGVDQPQHF.

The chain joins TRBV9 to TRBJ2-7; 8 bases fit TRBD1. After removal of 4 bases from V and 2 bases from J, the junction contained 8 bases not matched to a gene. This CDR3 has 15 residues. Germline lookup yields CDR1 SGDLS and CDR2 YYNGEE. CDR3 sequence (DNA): TGTGCCAGCAGCAGATCGACAGGGGCCACCTACGAGCAGTACTTC. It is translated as CASSRSTGATYEQYF.